Presented here are 5 T cell receptor beta chains from one specimen sequenced in a study of T cell responses to AZD1222 COVID-19 vaccine. Repertoires were generated with immunoSEQ multiplex PCR, while TCRdb's copy carries only in-frame clones and drops some. The sample records some 95,000 clones, more than 75% being singletons. Sequenced here: peripheral blood, sampled 28 days after the second AZD1222 dose. The receptors come from an adult who received the AZD1222 COVID-19 vaccine.

The J gene is TRBJ2-1, the V gene TRBV10-3; the D gene is possibly TRBD1 (6 bases). In germline, CDR1 is ENHRY, CDR2 SYGVKD. V was trimmed by 0 bases and J by 10 bases, leaving 7 bases between them. This CDR3 has 12 residues. The CDR3 spells CAISESTGEQFF. CDR3 DNA sequence: TGTGCCATCAGTGAGTCGACAGGAGAGCAGTTCTTC.

J is TRBJ1-1 and V is TRBV30, with D maybe TRBD1 (5 bases). Germline CDR1 reads GTSNPN; CDR2 reads SVGIG (reference sequence). The V gene lost 3 bases and the J gene lost 5 bases, with 13 bases spanning the gap. The CDR3 extends over 13 amino acids. CDR3 sequence reads: CAWRWGGGTEAFF. Written as DNA, the CDR3 is TGTGCCTGGAGGTGGGGGGGAGGAACTGAAGCTTTCTTT.

The V gene is TRBV19, the J gene TRBJ2-2; TRBD2 might be the D (5 bases). Germline V gives CDR1 LNHDA, CDR2 SQIVND (reference sequence). The CDR3 runs to 15 residues. With 1 base removed from V and 4 bases from J, the gap between germline ends came to 10 bases. The CDR3 DNA reads TGTGCCAGTAGTATAGGGTTCCGGGGCACCGGGGAGCTGTTTTTT. It specifies CASSIGFRGTGELFF.

The genes are TRBV7-2 and TRBJ2-3; a weak D match, TRBD2 (6 bases). This CDR3 region has 13 residues. Germline V lookup: CDR1 SGHTA, CDR2 FQGNSA. V lost 5 bases and J 4 bases, leaving 10 bases between the germline ends. The CDR3 loop is CASSRGVSDTQYF. The CDR3 DNA follows: TGTGCCAGCAGCCGCGGGGTCTCAGATACGCAGTATTTT.

V is TRBV7-2 and J is TRBJ2-2; no reliable D call. There are 13 residues in the CDR3. The germline V gene has CDR1 SGHTA and CDR2 FQGNSA. V lost 2 bases, J lost 4 bases, and 5 bases lay in between. The CDR3 protein is CASSLFGTGELFF. The CDR3 DNA is TGTGCCAGCAGCTTATTTGGCACCGGGGAGCTGTTTTTT.